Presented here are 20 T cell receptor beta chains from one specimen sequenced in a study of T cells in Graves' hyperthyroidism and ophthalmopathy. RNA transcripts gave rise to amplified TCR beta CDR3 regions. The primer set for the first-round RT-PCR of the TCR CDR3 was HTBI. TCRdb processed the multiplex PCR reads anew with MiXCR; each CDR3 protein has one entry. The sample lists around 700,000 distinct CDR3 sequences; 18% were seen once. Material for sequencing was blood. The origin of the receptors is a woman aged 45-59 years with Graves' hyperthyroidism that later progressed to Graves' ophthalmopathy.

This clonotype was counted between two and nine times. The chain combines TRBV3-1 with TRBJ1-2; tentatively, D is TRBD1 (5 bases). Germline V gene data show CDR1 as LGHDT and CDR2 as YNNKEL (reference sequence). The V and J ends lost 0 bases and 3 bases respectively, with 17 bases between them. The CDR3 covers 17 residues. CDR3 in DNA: TGTGCCAGCAGCCAAGATCTTTTAGGGGTTGGCGACTATGGCTACACCTTC. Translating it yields CASSQDLLGVGDYGYTF. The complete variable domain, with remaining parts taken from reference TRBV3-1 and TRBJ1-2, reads DTAVSQTPKYLVTQMGNDKSIKCEQNLGHDTMYWYKQDSKKFLKIMFSYNNKELIINETVPNRFSPKSPDKAHLNLHINSLELGDSAVYFCASSQDLLGVGDYGYTFGSGTRLTVV.

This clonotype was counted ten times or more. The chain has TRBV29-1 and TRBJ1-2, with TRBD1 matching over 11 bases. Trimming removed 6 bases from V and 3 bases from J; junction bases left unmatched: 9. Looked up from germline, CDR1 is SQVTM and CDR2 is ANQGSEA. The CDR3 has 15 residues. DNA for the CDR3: TGCAGCGTCGACCCCGGGACAGGGGGTCACTATGGCTACACCTTC. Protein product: CSVDPGTGGHYGYTF.

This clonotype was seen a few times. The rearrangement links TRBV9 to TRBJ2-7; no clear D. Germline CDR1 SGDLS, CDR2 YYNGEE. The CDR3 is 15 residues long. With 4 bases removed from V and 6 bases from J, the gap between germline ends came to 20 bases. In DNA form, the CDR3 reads TGTGCCAGCAGCCCTACCGGGTCTGGATGGTTCGAGCAGTACTTC. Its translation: CASSPTGSGWFEQYF.

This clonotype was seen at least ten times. The CDR3 loop is CASSMGLAGVVGTDTQYF. In nucleotides, the CDR3 is TGTGCCAGCAGTATGGGACTAGCGGGGGTAGTGGGCACAGATACGCAGTATTTT. This sequence joins TRBV12-3 or TRBV12-4 and TRBJ2-3; 14 bases align to TRBD2. CDR3 length: 18 amino acids. The J segment lost 1 base and the V segment lost 5 bases, leaving 8 bases of the junction unmatched.

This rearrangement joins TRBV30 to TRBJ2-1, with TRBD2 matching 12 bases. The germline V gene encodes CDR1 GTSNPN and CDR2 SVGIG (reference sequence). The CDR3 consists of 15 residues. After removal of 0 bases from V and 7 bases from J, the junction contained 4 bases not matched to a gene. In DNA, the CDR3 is TGTGCCTGGAGTGTACGGACTAGCGGGGTAAATGAGCAGTTCTTC. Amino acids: CAWSVRTSGVNEQFF.

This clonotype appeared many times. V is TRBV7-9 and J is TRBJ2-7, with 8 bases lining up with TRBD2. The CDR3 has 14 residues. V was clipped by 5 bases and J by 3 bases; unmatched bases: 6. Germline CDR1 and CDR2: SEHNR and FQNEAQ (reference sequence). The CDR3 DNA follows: TGTGCCAGCAGCACAGCGGGGGCGAGCTACGAGCAGTACTTC. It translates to CASSTAGASYEQYF. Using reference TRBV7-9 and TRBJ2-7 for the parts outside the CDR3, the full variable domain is DTGVSQNPRHKITKRGQNVTFRCDPISEHNRLYWYRQTLGQGPEFLTYFQNEAQLEKSRLLSDRFSAERPKGSFSTLEIQRTEQGDSAMYLCASSTAGASYEQYFGPGTRLTVT.

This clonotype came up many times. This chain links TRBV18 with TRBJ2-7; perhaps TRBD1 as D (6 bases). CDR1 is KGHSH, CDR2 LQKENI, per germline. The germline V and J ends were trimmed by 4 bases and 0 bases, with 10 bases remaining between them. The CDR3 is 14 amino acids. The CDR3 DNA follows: TGTGCCAGCTCACTCGACAGGTTCTCCTACGAGCAGTACTTC. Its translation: CASSLDRFSYEQYF.

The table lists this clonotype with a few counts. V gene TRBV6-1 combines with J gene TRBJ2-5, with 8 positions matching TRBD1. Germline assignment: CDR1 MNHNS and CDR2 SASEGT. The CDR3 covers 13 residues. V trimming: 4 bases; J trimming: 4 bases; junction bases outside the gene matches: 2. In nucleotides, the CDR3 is TGTGCCAGCAGTGGGACAGGGATAGAGACCCAGTACTTC. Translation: CASSGTGIETQYF.

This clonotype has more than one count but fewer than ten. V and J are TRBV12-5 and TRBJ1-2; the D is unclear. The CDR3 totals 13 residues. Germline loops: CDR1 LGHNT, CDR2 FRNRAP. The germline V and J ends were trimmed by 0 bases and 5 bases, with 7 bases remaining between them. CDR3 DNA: TGTGCTAGTGGTTTGGTTACCCGTTATGGCTACACCTTC. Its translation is CASGLVTRYGYTF.

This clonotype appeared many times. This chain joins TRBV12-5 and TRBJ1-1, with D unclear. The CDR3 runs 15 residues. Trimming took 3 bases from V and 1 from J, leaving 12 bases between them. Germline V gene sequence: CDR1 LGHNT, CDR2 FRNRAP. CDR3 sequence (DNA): TGTGCTAGTGGTTTAGGGCAGGACGGGAACACTGAAGCTTTCTTT. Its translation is CASGLGQDGNTEAFF.

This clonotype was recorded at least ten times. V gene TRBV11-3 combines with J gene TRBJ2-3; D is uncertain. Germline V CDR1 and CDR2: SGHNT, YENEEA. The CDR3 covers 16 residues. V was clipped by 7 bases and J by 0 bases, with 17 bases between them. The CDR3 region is CASTLLPTDSTDTQYF. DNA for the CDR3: TGTGCCAGCACCCTACTTCCCACGGACAGCACAGATACGCAGTATTTT.

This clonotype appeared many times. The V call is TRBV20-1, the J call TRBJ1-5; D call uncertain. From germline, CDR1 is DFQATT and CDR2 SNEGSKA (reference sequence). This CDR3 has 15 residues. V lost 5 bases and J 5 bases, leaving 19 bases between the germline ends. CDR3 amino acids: CSAWPGAGLHQPQHF. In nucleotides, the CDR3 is TGCAGTGCTTGGCCGGGTGCCGGGCTACATCAGCCCCAGCATTTT.

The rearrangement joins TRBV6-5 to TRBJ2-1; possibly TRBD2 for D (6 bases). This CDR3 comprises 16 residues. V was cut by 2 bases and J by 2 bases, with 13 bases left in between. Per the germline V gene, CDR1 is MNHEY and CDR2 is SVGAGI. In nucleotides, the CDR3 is TGTGCCAGCAGTTACGGCCCCGGGGGAACCTACAATGAGCAGTTCTTC. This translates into CASSYGPGGTYNEQFF.

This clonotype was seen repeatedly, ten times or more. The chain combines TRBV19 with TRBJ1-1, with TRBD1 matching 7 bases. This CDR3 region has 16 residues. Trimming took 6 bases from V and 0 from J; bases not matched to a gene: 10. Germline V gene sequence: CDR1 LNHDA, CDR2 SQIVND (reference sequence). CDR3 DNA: TGTGCCAGTAGCCCGAGACAGGGACTGATGAACACTGAAGCTTTCTTT. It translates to CASSPRQGLMNTEAFF.

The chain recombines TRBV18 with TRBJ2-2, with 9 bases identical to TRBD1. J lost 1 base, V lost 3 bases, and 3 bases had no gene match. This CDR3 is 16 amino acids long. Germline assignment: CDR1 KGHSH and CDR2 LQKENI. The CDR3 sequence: CASSPAGQGNTGELFF. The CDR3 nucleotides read TGTGCCAGCTCACCGGCGGGACAGGGGAACACCGGGGAGCTGTTTTTT.

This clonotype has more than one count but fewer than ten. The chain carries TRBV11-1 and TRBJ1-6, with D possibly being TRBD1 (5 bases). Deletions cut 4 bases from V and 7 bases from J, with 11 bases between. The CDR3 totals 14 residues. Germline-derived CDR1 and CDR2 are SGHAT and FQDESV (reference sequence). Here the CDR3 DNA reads TGTGCCAGCAGCTGGCAGGGTCGGAATTCACCCCTCCACTTT. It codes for CASSWQGRNSPLHF.

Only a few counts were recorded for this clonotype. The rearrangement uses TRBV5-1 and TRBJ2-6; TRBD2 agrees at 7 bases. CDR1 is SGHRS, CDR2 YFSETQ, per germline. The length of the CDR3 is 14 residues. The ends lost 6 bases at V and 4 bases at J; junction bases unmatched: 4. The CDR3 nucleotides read TGCGCCAGCAAGCGGGATCGGGGGGCCAACGTCCTGACTTTC. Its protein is CASKRDRGANVLTF.

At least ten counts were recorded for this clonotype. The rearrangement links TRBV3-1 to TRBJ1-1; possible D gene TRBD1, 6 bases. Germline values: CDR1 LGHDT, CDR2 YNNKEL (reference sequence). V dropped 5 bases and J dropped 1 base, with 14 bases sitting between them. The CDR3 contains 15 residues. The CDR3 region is CASSDLTGRNTEAFF. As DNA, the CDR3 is TGTGCCAGCAGCGATCTAACAGGGAGGAACACTGAAGCTTTCTTT.

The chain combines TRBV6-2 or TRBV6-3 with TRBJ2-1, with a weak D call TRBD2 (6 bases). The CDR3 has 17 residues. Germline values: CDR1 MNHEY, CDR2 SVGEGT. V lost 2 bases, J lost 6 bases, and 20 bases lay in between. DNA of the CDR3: TGTGCCAGCAGTTACGCTTCATGGCGGGGTTCGGTCAATGAGCAGTTCTTC. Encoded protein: CASSYASWRGSVNEQFF.

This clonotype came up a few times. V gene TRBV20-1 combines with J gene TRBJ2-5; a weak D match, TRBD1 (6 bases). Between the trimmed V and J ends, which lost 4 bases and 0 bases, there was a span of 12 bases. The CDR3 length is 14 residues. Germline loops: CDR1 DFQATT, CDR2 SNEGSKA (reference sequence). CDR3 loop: CSAIRWTDQETQYF. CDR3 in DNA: TGCAGTGCTATCCGATGGACAGACCAAGAGACCCAGTACTTC.